This T cell receptor beta chain derives from a study of graft-versus-host responses after intestinal transplantation. Across the whole study: Transplants were multivisceral, liver-intestinal, or isolated intestinal. All recipients were given anti-thymocyte globulin induction, and tacrolimus and steroids were then administered for three to four years. The study's findings and limits: Present in recipient marrow, GvH clones included some that appeared first in ileum or blood. Peak levels of circulating GvH clones tracked with early post-transplant HvG declines.

The junction had 5 bases not matched to a gene; V was cut back by 0 bases and J by 2 bases. The germline gives CDR1 SGHTA, CDR2 FQGTGA. The CDR3 is 16 amino acids. Measured with immunoSEQ multiplex PCR; TCRdb has only the in-frame clones, and not every one. The profile shows approximately 76,000 clones, nearly 85% of them singletons. To note about this clone: Its antigen is not known.

The chain recombines TRBV7-3 with TRBJ2-3, with 7 bases lining up with TRBD2. The sequenced sample was unstimulated CD4+ T cells sorted from spleen or lymph node cells, obtained before transplant. The TCR was taken from a human donor who was the organ donor for an intestinal transplant. CDR3 bases: TGTGCCAGCAGCTTAACTCCGGGGGGTTTCACAGATACGCAGTATTTT. Amino acids: CASSLTPGGFTDTQYF.